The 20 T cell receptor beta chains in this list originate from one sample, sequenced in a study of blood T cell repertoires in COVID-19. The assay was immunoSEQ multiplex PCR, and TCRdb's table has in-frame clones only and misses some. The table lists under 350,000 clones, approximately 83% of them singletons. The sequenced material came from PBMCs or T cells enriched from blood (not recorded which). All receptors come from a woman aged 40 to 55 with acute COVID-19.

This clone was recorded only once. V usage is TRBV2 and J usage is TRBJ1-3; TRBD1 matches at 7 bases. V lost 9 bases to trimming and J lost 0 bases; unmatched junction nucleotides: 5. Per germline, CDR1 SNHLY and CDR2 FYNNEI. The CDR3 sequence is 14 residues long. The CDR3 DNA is TGTGCCAGGGAAGACAGGGACTCTGGAAACACCATATATTTT. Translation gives CAREDRDSGNTIYF.

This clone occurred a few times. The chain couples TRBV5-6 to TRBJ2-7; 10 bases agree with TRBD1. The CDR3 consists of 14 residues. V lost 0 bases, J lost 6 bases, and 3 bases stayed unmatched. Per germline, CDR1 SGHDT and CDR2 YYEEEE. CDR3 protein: CASSLGWTGGEQYF. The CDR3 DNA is TGTGCCAGCAGCTTGGGCTGGACAGGGGGCGAGCAGTACTTC.

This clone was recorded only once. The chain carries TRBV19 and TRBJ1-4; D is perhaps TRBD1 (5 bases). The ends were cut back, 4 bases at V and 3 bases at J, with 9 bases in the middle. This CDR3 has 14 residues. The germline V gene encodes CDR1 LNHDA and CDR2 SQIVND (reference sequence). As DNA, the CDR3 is TGTGCCAGTAGTAAGATGACAGCTAATGAAAAACTGTTTTTT. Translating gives CASSKMTANEKLFF.

The DNA of the CDR3 is TGTGCCAGCAGCTTTGGGGCCAACTACAATGAGCAGTTCTTC. This codes for CASSFGANYNEQFF. The chain employs TRBV7-3 and TRBJ2-1, with D possibly being TRBD1 (5 bases). The CDR3 has 14 amino acids. Germline CDR1 is SGHTA and CDR2 is FQGTGA. The V and J ends lost 3 bases and 3 bases respectively, with 9 bases between them.

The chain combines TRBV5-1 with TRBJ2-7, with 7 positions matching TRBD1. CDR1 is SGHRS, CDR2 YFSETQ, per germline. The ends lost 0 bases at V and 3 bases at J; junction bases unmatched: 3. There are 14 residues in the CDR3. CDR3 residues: CASSLGQGHYEQYF. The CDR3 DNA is TGCGCCAGCAGCTTGGGACAGGGACACTACGAGCAGTACTTC.

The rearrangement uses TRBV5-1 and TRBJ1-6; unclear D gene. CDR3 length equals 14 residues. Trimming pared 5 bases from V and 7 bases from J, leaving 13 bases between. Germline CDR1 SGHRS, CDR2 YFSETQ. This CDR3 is CASRAGVENSPLHF. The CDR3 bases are TGCGCCAGCAGGGCGGGAGTAGAGAATTCACCCCTCCACTTT.

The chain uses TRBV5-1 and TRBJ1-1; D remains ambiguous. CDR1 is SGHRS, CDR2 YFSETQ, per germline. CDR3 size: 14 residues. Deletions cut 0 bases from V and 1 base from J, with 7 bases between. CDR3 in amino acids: CASSLGPGNTEAFF. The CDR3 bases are TGCGCCAGCAGCTTGGGCCCCGGGAACACTGAAGCTTTCTTT.

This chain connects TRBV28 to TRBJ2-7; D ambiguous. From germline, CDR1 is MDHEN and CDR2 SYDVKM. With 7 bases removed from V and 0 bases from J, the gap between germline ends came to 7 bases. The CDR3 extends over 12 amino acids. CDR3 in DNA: TGTGCCAGCATGGGCACCTCCTACGAGCAGTACTTC. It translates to CASMGTSYEQYF.

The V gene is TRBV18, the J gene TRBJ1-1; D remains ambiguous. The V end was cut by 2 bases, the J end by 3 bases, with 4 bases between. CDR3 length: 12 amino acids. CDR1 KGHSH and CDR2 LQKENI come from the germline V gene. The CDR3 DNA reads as TGTGCCAGCTCACCAGAGGACACTGAAGCTTTCTTT. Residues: CASSPEDTEAFF.

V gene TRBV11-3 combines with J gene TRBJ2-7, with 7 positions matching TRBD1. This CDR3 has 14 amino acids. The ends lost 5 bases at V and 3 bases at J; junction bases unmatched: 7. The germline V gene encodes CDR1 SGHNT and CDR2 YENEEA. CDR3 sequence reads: CASSPGTEHYEQYF. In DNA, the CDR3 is TGTGCCAGCAGCCCCGGGACAGAACACTACGAGCAGTACTTC. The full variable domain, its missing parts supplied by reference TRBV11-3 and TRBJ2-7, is EAGVVQSPRYKIIEKKQPVAFWCNPISGHNTLYWYLQNLGQGPELLIRYENEEAVDDSQLPKDRFSAERLKGVDSTLKIQPAELGDSAVYLCASSPGTEHYEQYFGPGTRLTVT.

The chain's CDR3 is CASSQFGQGDEQFF. The CDR3 DNA follows: TGTGCCAGCAGCCAATTCGGACAGGGCGATGAGCAGTTCTTC. The chain carries TRBV11-1 and TRBJ2-1, with 8 bases that match TRBD1. The CDR3 totals 14 residues. Germline CDR1 and CDR2: SGHAT and FQDESV (reference sequence). The V segment lost 5 bases and the J segment 8 bases; nucleotides outside the gene matches: 8. Based on the CDR3 plus reference TRBV11-1 and TRBJ2-1, the full variable domain is EAEVAQSPRYKITEKSQAVAFWCDPISGHATLYWYRQILGQGPELLVQFQDESVVDDSQLPKDRFSAERLKGVDSTLKIQPAELGDSAMYLCASSQFGQGDEQFFGPGTRLTVL.

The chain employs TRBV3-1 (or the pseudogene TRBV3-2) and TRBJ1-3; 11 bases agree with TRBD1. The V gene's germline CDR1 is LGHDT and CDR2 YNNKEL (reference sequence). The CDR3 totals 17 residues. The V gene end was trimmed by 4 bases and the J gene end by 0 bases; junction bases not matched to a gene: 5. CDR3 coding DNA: TGTGCCAGCAGCCTTCCGGGACAGGGGGTCTCTGGAAACACCATATATTTT. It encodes CASSLPGQGVSGNTIYF.

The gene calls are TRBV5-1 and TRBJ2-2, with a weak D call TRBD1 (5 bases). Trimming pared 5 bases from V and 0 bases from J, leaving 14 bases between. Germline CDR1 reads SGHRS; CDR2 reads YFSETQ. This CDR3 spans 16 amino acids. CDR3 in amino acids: CASSLTASSNTGELFF. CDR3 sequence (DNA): TGCGCCAGCAGTTTGACAGCCTCCTCGAACACCGGGGAGCTGTTTTTT.

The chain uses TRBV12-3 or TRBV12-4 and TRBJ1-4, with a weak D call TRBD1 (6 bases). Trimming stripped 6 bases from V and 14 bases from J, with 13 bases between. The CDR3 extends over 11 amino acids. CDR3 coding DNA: TGTGCCAGCAGCCGGGACATGTTGCTGTTTTTT. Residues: CASSRDMLLFF.

Written as DNA, the CDR3 is TGTGCCAGCAGTTACTCGATTCGCGGCGAGCAGTACTTC. Translated, it gives CASSYSIRGEQYF. This rearrangement joins TRBV6-6 to TRBJ2-7; D call uncertain. Germline CDR1 is MNHNY and CDR2 is SVGAGI (reference sequence). This CDR3 region has 13 residues. With 0 bases removed from V and 6 bases from J, the gap between germline ends came to 9 bases.

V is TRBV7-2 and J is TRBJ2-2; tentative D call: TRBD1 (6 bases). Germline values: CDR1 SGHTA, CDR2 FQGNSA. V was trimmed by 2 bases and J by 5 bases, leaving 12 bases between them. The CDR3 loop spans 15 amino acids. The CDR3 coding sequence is TGTGCCAGCAGCTTATACAAAGGGGGAACCGGGGAGCTGTTTTTT. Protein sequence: CASSLYKGGTGELFF.

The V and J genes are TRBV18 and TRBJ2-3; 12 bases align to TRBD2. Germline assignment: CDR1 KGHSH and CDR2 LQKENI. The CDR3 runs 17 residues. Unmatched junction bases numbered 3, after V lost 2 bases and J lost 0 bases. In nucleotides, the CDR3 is TGTGCCAGCTCACCAGCTAGCGGGAGGGCTAGCACAGATACGCAGTATTTT. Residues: CASSPASGRASTDTQYF. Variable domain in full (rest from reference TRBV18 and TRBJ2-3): NAGVMQNPRHLVRRRGQEARLRCSPMKGHSHVYWYRQLPEEGLKFMVYLQKENIIDESGMPKERFSAEFPKEGPSILRIQQVVRGDSAAYFCASSPASGRASTDTQYFGPGTRLTVL.

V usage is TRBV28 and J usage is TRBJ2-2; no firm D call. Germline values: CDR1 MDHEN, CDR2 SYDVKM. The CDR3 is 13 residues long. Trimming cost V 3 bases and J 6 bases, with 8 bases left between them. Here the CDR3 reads CASSFKPAGELFF. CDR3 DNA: TGTGCCAGCAGTTTTAAACCGGCCGGGGAGCTGTTTTTT.

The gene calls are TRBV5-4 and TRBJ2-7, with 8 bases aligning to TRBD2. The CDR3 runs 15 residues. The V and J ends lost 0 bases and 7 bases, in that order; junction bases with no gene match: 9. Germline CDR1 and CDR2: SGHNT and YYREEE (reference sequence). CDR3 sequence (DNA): TGTGCCAGCAGCTTGGAACCAGCGGGAGTGAGGGAGCAGTACTTC. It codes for CASSLEPAGVREQYF. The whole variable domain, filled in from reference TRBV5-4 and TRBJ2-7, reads ETGVTQSPTHLIKTRGQQVTLRCSSQSGHNTVSWYQQALGQGPQFIFQYYREEENGRGNFPPRFSGLQFPNYSSELNVNALELDDSALYLCASSLEPAGVREQYFGPGTRLTVT.

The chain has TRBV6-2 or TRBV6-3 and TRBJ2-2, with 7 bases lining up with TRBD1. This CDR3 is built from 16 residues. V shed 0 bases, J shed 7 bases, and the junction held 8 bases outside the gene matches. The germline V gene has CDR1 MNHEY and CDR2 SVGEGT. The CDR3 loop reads CASSYSAGGLDGELFF. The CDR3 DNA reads TGTGCCAGCAGTTACTCGGCAGGGGGTCTGGACGGGGAGCTGTTTTTT.